Listed below are T cell receptor beta chains from one sample, sequenced in a study of cytomegalovirus exposure and HLA in healthy donors. Only in-frame clones appear in the TCRdb table, and some are missing; sequencing was by immunoSEQ multiplex PCR. The sample has approximately 61,000 clones; under 85% are singletons. The sample consisted of PBMCs. Receptor source: a man in his fifties in good health and CMV-seropositive. Each CDR3 is given with its conserved first and last residue. Fields, in order: D gene, J gene, clone size, V gene, CDR3 DNA, CDR3 protein. D genes are given only for firm matches. Size is stated for part of the rows, as once, few or many counts, or as a class when the clone is expanded.

>-|TRBJ2-5|once|TRBV23-1
TGCGCCAGCCGAGGCAATCGGGGAGGGGGGAAGGAGACCCAGTACTTC
CASRGNRGGGKETQYF
>TRBD2|TRBJ2-1|few|TRBV6-1
TGTGCCAGCAGTGTGGCTGGACTAGCGGTGCGTGAGCAGTTCTTC
CASSVAGLAVREQFF
>TRBD1|TRBJ1-2|-|TRBV5-1
TGCGCCAGCAGCTTGGAGGGGGACAGGGGCACTGGCTACACCTTC
CASSLEGDRGTGYTF
>TRBD2|TRBJ2-7|-|TRBV5-1
TGCGCCAGCAGCTTGGACGGGGGGAGCTACGAGCAGTACTTC
CASSLDGGSYEQYF
>-|TRBJ1-1|-|TRBV5-1
TGCGCCAGCAGCTTGGGGGACACCATGAACACTGAAGCTTTCTTT
CASSLGDTMNTEAFF
>TRBD1|TRBJ1-5|-|TRBV7-9
TGTGCCAGCAGCCTATCGACAGGGTCCAATCAGCCCCAGCATTTT
CASSLSTGSNQPQHF
>TRBD2|TRBJ2-5|-|TRBV9
TGTGCCAGCAGCCCGGGACTAGCGGGAGGCCGGGGGGAGACCCAGTACTTC
CASSPGLAGGRGETQYF
>-|TRBJ1-3|-|TRBV7-3
TGTGCCAGCAGCTTGGGAGGGTTCGGAAACACCATATATTTT
CASSLGGFGNTIYF
>TRBD2|TRBJ2-1|-|TRBV7-3
TGTGCCAGCAGCTTAAGGGGGTCGGCGGGAGGGCAATGGAATGAGCAGTTCTTC
CASSLRGSAGGQWNEQFF
>-|TRBJ1-1|-|TRBV5-6
TGTGCCAGCAGCTTCAGGGCCACTGAAGCTTTCTTT
CASSFRATEAFF
>-|TRBJ1-2|-|TRBV7-9
TGTGCCAGCAGCTTCGTGGGCGACTATGGCTACACCTTC
CASSFVGDYGYTF
>-|TRBJ1-3|-|TRBV10-3
TGTGCCACTAGCAAGCCTGTGGACACCATATATTTT
CATSKPVDTIYF
>TRBD2|TRBJ2-7|-|TRBV9
TGTGCCAGCAGCTCGGGTGGCGGGAGGTTTGACGAGCAGTACTTC
CASSSGGGRFDEQYF
>-|TRBJ1-5|-|TRBV7-2
TGTGCCAGCAGCCGCGGGGAGCTGGGCAATCAGCCCCAGCATTTT
CASSRGELGNQPQHF
>-|TRBJ1-5|-|TRBV7-8
TGTGCCAGCAGCCCGGAGCGGAGGGAGCCCCAGCATTTT
CASSPERREPQHF
>TRBD2|TRBJ2-3|many|TRBV7-3
TGTGCCAGCAGCGACGAAGCGGGGCCGACAGATACGCAGTATTTT
CASSDEAGPTDTQYF
>-|TRBJ1-4|-|TRBV13
TGTGCCAGCAGCTTACGGCAGGGGCATAATGAAAAACTGTTTTTT
CASSLRQGHNEKLFF
>TRBD1|TRBJ2-7|-|TRBV6-1
TGTGCCAGCAAGGGGACAGGGGGACGTTCCGAGCAGTACTTC
CASKGTGGRSEQYF
>TRBD2|TRBJ2-5|-|TRBV19
TGTGCCAGTAGTATGGCTAGCGGGGGGCAAGAGACCCAGTACTTC
CASSMASGGQETQYF
>-|TRBJ2-5|once|TRBV5-1
TGCGCCAGCAACCAGGAGACCCAGTACTTC
CASNQETQYF
>-|TRBJ1-1|-|TRBV27
TGTGCCAGCAGTTTTCGGAGCATGAACACTGAAGCTTTCTTT
CASSFRSMNTEAFF
>-|TRBJ2-3|-|TRBV9
TGTGCCAGCAGCGCCTCAGATACGCAGTATTTT
CASSASDTQYF
>-|TRBJ1-6|-|TRBV4-1
TGCGCCAGCAGCCAAGAAAACAGACATAATTCACCCCTCCACTTT
CASSQENRHNSPLHF
>-|TRBJ1-2|-|TRBV4-3
TGCGCCAGCAGCCGTGGGGGCCTAGGCTATGGCTACACCTTC
CASSRGGLGYGYTF
>TRBD1|TRBJ2-3|-|TRBV7-3
TGTGCCAGCAGCTTAACCGGCAGGGGGAAGGCAGATACGCAGTATTTT
CASSLTGRGKADTQYF
>TRBD1|TRBJ2-7|-|TRBV29-1
TGCAGCGTTGTCCGGGACAGGGCCTCCTACGAGCAGTACTTC
CSVVRDRASYEQYF
>-|TRBJ1-2|once|TRBV6-5
TGTGCCAGCAGCTGCTCGAACTCAGGGCCCGGCTACAACTTC
CASSCSNSGPGYNF
>-|TRBJ1-5|-|TRBV30
TGTGCCTGGAGTGTACAGGGATACAATCAGCCCCAGCATTTT
CAWSVQGYNQPQHF
>TRBD2|TRBJ2-7|-|TRBV27
TGTGCCAGCATAAGGACTAGCGGTTACTCCTACGAGCAGTACTTC
CASIRTSGYSYEQYF
>TRBD2|TRBJ2-1|-|TRBV19
TGTGCCACTCGCGCTAGCGGGGTCTCCTACAATGAGCAGTTCTTC
CATRASGVSYNEQFF
>TRBD1|TRBJ2-4|once|TRBV4-2
TGTGCCAGCAGCCAGGCGCAAACGGGACAGGGAAGTTTAGTCAAAAACATTCAGTACTTC
CASSQAQTGQGSLVKNIQYF
>TRBD1|TRBJ1-3|-|TRBV29-1
TGCAGCGTCGAACGGGACAGCGGAAACACCATATATTTT
CSVERDSGNTIYF
>-|TRBJ1-3|-|TRBV2
TGTGCCAGCAGTGACCCCGACAGAGTTTTTGGAAACACCATATATTTT
CASSDPDRVFGNTIYF
>TRBD1|TRBJ1-2|few|TRBV13
TGTGCCAGCAGCCGGACAGGGCCCTATGGCTACACCTTC
CASSRTGPYGYTF
>TRBD1|TRBJ1-2|-|TRBV28
TGTGCCAGCAGAAGGACAGGGGGCGCCTATGGCTACACCTTC
CASRRTGGAYGYTF
>-|TRBJ2-2|-|TRBV27
TGTGCCAGCAGTCTAGGTTTCCCGAACACCGGGGAGCTGTTTTTT
CASSLGFPNTGELFF
>TRBD1|TRBJ1-6|once|TRBV27
TGTGCCAGCAGTTCCCCCGGGACAGGGGTCTCACCCCTCCACTTT
CASSSPGTGVSPLHF
>TRBD1|TRBJ2-7|-|TRBV15
TGTGCCACCAGCAGAGATGCGGGACAGGCGAGCGAGCAGTACTTC
CATSRDAGQASEQYF
>-|TRBJ2-3|-|TRBV5-1
TGCGCCAGCAGCTTTACGGGGCCGGGGGCAGATACGCAGTATTTT
CASSFTGPGADTQYF
>TRBD1|TRBJ1-6|-|TRBV7-9
TGTGCCAGCAGCAGAGACAGGGGGGATTCACCCCTCCACTTT
CASSRDRGDSPLHF
>-|TRBJ1-3|-|TRBV30
TGTGCCTGGGGGGCTGAACCGAGCTCTGGAAACACCATATATTTT
CAWGAEPSSGNTIYF